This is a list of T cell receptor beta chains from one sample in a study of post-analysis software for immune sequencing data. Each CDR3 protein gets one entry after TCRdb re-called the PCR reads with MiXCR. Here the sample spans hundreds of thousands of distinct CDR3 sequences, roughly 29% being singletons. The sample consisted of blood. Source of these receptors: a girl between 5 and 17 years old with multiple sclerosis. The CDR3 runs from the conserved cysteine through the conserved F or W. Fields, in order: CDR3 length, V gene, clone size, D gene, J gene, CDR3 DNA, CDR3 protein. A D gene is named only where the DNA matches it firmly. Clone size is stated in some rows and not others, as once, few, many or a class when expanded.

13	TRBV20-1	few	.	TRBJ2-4	TGCAGTGCCGTGGGCGGGCAGCAAAACATTCAGTACTTC	CSAVGGQQNIQYF
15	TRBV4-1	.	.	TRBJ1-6	TGCGCCAGCAGCCATGGGACGGTTGATCCTTCACCCCTCCACTTT	CASSHGTVDPSPLHF
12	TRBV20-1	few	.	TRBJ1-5	TGCAGTGCTAGAACAGGGTTACGGCCCCAGCATTTT	CSARTGLRPQHF
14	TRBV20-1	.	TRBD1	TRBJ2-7	TGCAGTGCTCGAGAAGGGACAGTGACCTACGAGCAGTACTTC	CSAREGTVTYEQYF
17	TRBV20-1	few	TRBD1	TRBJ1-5	TGCAGTGCGAGGGCCGGGACAGGGGGCGCGCGGAATCAGCCCCAGCATTTT	CSARAGTGGARNQPQHF
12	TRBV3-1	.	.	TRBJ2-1	TGTGCCAGCAGCCAAGACGGACCTTTGCAGTTCTTC	CASSQDGPLQFF
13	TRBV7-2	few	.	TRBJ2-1	TGTGCCAGCAGCTTAGATCGCGGGACAAAGAAGTTCTTC	CASSLDRGTKKFF
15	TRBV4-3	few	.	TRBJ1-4	TGCGCCAGCAGCCAATACAAGTTAGAGGGTGAAAAACTGTTTTTT	CASSQYKLEGEKLFF
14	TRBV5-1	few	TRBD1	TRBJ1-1	TGCGCCAGCAGCTCGTACAGGGGGGGCACTGAAGCTTTCTTT	CASSSYRGGTEAFF
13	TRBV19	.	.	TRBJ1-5	TGTGCCAGTAGTCATTTGCGAGATCAGCCCCAGCATTTT	CASSHLRDQPQHF
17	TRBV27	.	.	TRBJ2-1	TGTGCCAGCAGTCACATCCGGGACTCCACCCGAGGGAATGAGCAGTTCTTC	CASSHIRDSTRGNEQFF
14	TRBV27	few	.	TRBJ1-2	TGTGCCAGCAGTTCCCCGGGGGAAGGCTATGGCTACACCTTC	CASSSPGEGYGYTF
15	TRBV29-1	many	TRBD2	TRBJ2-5	TGCAGCGTCGGGACTAGCGGGGGCCCCGGGGAGACCCAGTACTTC	CSVGTSGGPGETQYF
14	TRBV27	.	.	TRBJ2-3	TGTGCCAGCAGTTTCTGGTTCGCTGCGGATACGCAGTATTTT	CASSFWFAADTQYF
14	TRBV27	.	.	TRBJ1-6	TGTGCCACCCACGCTGGACAACATAATTCACCCCTCCACTTT	CATHAGQHNSPLHF
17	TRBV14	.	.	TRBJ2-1	TGTGCCAGCAGCCAAGATTTGCGGCAGATAGGGAGCGATGAGCAGTTCTTC	CASSQDLRQIGSDEQFF